This T cell receptor beta chain stems from a study of vaccination effects on CD4 cells after COVID-19. As for this clone: Its target is unknown.

Sequencing in the ViraFEST assay came after antigen-specific CD4+ T cells had been expanded with viral peptide pools, which were used to stimulate PBMC. Following culture for around 10 days, CD4+ T cells were isolated. Absence of prior SARS-CoV-2 infection characterized the vaccine recipients, who showed negative nucleocapsid antibodies. Each culture well received some 1.9 million PBMC. These cells were then cultured in IMDM with about 10 IU/ml IL-2 and roughly 10 ug/ml peptides. IL-2 medium was substituted for half the medium on days 3 and 7. Study conclusions and caveats: Cross-reaction with common cold coronaviruses was seen in only 1 of 255 vaccine-induced clones from healthy vaccinees.

The protocol was immunoSEQ multiplex PCR, while the TCRdb copy is restricted to in-frame clones and leaves out a portion. There are about 38,000 clones in the sample; more than 60% occur only once, and 20% to 25% lies in the top ten. The CDR3 spans 17 residues. Germline trimming cut 6 bases from V and 11 bases from J; bases unmatched to any gene: 17. The germline gives CDR1 LNHDA, CDR2 SQIVND (reference sequence). This receptor was taken from a human donor who received a COVID-19 vaccine. This material consisted of CD4+ T cells from PBMCs cultured with SARS-CoV-2 spike peptides, taken before COVID-19 vaccination. V and J are TRBV19 and TRBJ1-6, with 9 bases identical to TRBD1. The CDR3 sequence: CASRGEAGTGTWPPLHF. The CDR3 nucleotides read TGTGCCAGTAGGGGAGAGGCCGGGACAGGGACATGGCCACCCCTCCACTTT.